This T cell receptor (beta chain) was captured in a study of monozygotic twins with inflammatory bowel disease. Germline CDR1 and CDR2: SEHNR and FQNEAQ (reference sequence). The CDR3 loop spans 12 amino acids. The template was total RNA from whole blood, with no T cell sorting. On this clonotype: As yet, its antigen is unknown.

Findings and caveats of the study: Patient-specific immunosuppressive treatments may have made repertoires more variable. Sharing of clonotypes with others was lower in IBD patients than in healthy twins, and this was especially so with disease activity.

Using eight separate reactions per sample, the authors generated cDNA. Reprocessing the 5' RACE reads, TCRdb reports a single entry for every CDR3 protein and omits DNA. The listing contains about 160,000 distinct CDR3 sequences. The sequence was obtained from a human donor with ulcerative colitis or Crohn's disease, or a healthy co-twin of an affected twin (not recorded which). This sequence joins TRBV7-9 and TRBJ2-5; the D call of TRBD1 rests on TCRdb alone, since no DNA is present to check it. The material sequenced was blood. CDR3 sequence: CAQQGQQETQYF.